This TCR beta chain is drawn from a study of T cells after yellow fever vaccination. Study-level findings and limits: CD4 and CD8 compartments shared a small share of clonotypes. Most primary-vaccination clones reappeared after the booster (approximately 95% CD4, more than 70% CD8).

Trimming took off 1 base at V and 1 base at J, with 11 bases between the two ends. CDR1 is MGHRA and CDR2 is YSYEKL in the germline V gene. There are 15 residues in the CDR3. TCRdb re-called the 5' RACE reads through MiXCR, storing one row per CDR3 protein. This sample has 620,000 or so distinct CDR3 sequences, with 17% found just once. This clonotype has just a few counts. What it binds is not known. The chain recombines TRBV4-1 with TRBJ2-7; D is ambiguous. The sample in question was PBMCs, obtained 5 days after the first yellow fever vaccination. This receptor was obtained from a man aged 18 to 29 who received the YFV17D yellow fever vaccine. The CDR3: CASSQGWGSSYEQYV. The CDR3 coding sequence is TGCGCCAGCAGCCAAGGTTGGGGAAGTTCCTACGAGCAGTACGTC.